Detailed here is one TCR beta chain. The antigen remains undetermined. Single viable CD3+CD4+CD8-CD45RO+ cells were sorted as the memory CD4+ T cells. Positive selection with CD4 microbeads enriched total CD4+ T cells. This entry comes from a study of memory CD4+ T cells and cytomegalovirus serostatus. Study-wide context: Of the healthy Belgian adults, 9 were CMV seropositive and 20 to 30 seronegative. Study-wide results and limits: Of under 200 reported CMV TCRbeta sequences, 67 were found in memory CD4+ repertoires.

There are 14 residues in the CDR3. J gave up 7 bases and V 5 bases, and 8 bases lay outside the gene matches. CDR1 is SGHAT and CDR2 is FQNNGV in the germline V gene. The assay was immunoSEQ multiplex PCR, and TCRdb's table has in-frame clones only and misses some. The sample records 50,000 to 70,000 clones, under 80% being singletons. The chain is built from TRBV11-2 and TRBJ2-3; 8 bases map to TRBD2. This clonotype was obtained from an adult in good health and CMV-seronegative. The sample was memory CD4+ T cells from blood. CDR3 in amino acids: CASSPRVAGNTQYF. DNA for the CDR3: TGTGCCAGCAGCCCCCGGGTAGCGGGAAATACGCAGTATTTT.